These 10 T cell receptor beta chains came from one sample sequenced in a study of blood T cell repertoires in COVID-19. Measured with immunoSEQ multiplex PCR; TCRdb has only the in-frame clones, and not every one. The data hold around 67,000 clones, with around 88% observed a single time. Sequenced sample: peripheral blood. All receptors come from a woman of 80 years or more with acute or convalescent COVID-19.

The genes are TRBV29-1 and TRBJ2-7; 7 bases are a match to TRBD2. The CDR3 has 15 residues. Trimming removed 4 bases from V and 2 bases from J; junction bases left unmatched: 11. CDR1 is SQVTM and CDR2 is ANQGSEA in the germline V gene. The chain's CDR3 is CSVVPRGLTTYEQYF. The CDR3 nucleotides read TGCAGCGTTGTTCCGCGGGGACTAACGACCTACGAGCAGTACTTC.

The chain couples TRBV6-5 to TRBJ1-2; 7 bases align to TRBD1. Germline assignment: CDR1 MNHEY and CDR2 SVGAGI. Trimming took 6 bases from V and 3 from J; bases not matched to a gene: 4. The CDR3 totals 13 residues. The DNA of the CDR3 is TGTGCCAGCAGCCTACAGGGGTACTATGGCTACACCTTC. Protein: CASSLQGYYGYTF.

V and J are TRBV23-1 and TRBJ1-1, with D tentatively TRBD1 (6 bases). TRBV23-1 is an ORF, and what it does is uncertain. CDR3 length: 12 residues. Trimming removed 9 bases from V and 3 bases from J, with 11 bases in between. This CDR3 is CASTSGDTEAFF. The DNA of the CDR3 is TGCGCCAGTACATCAGGGGACACTGAAGCTTTCTTT.

There are a few counts of this clone. V usage is TRBV5-5 and J usage is TRBJ1-4, with 9 nucleotides matching TRBD1. CDR1 is SGHKS, CDR2 YYEKEE, per germline (reference sequence). CDR3 size: 15 residues. The ends lost 0 bases at V and 8 bases at J; junction bases unmatched: 5. CDR3 protein: CASSLEGQGYEKLFF. CDR3 coding DNA: TGTGCCAGCAGCTTGGAGGGACAGGGTTACGAAAAACTGTTTTTT.

The chain joins TRBV10-2 to TRBJ1-2, with D uncertain. The germline V gene has CDR1 WSHSY and CDR2 SAAADI. Trimming took off 7 bases at V and 8 bases at J, with 17 bases between the two ends. This CDR3 has 13 residues. The CDR3 loop reads CASIRSRSGGYTF. In DNA form, the CDR3 reads TGCGCCAGCATAAGGTCAAGATCGGGGGGCTACACCTTC.

The chain uses TRBV6-6 and TRBJ1-2, with a possible D match to TRBD1 (6 bases). Trimming cost V 6 bases and J 1 base, with 9 bases left between them. The CDR3 is made up of 13 amino acids. In germline, CDR1 is MNHNY, CDR2 SVGAGI (reference sequence). The chain's CDR3 is CASRGDINYGYTF. The CDR3, as DNA: TGTGCCAGCAGGGGGGACATTAACTATGGCTACACCTTC.

The chain uses TRBV7-9 and TRBJ2-1; D is possibly TRBD1 (6 bases). V shed 3 bases and J shed 1 base, with 13 bases lying between them. The CDR3 contains 16 residues. CDR1 is SEHNR, CDR2 FQNEAQ, per germline (reference sequence). The CDR3 DNA is TGTGCCAGCAGCTTTGGAGACAGGCTTTCCTACAATGAGCAGTTCTTC. It is translated as CASSFGDRLSYNEQFF.

V and J are TRBV28 and TRBJ1-2, with D perhaps matching TRBD1 (6 bases). Trimming shortened V by 5 bases and J by 2 bases, and 9 bases separated the two germline ends. CDR1 and CDR2 from the germline V gene are MDHEN and SYDVKM. The CDR3 extends over 13 amino acids. The CDR3 here is CASSEQGNYGYTF. The CDR3 nucleotides are TGTGCCAGCAGTGAACAGGGCAACTATGGCTACACCTTC.

The rearrangement joins TRBV19 to TRBJ2-3, with D hard to call. Germline-derived CDR1 and CDR2 are LNHDA and SQIVND (reference sequence). V lost 0 bases, J lost 2 bases, and 6 bases lay in between. The CDR3 extends over 14 amino acids. CDR3 region: CASSIDWHTDTQYF. The CDR3 DNA follows: TGTGCCAGTAGTATAGACTGGCACACAGATACGCAGTATTTT.

The rearrangement joins TRBV12-3 or TRBV12-4 to TRBJ2-7; the D is unclear. The CDR3 is 12 residues long. V was clipped by 6 bases and J by 3 bases, with 9 bases between them. CDR3 sequence reads: CASSPAYYEQYF. In DNA form, the CDR3 reads TGTGCCAGCAGCCCAGCGTACTACGAGCAGTACTTC.